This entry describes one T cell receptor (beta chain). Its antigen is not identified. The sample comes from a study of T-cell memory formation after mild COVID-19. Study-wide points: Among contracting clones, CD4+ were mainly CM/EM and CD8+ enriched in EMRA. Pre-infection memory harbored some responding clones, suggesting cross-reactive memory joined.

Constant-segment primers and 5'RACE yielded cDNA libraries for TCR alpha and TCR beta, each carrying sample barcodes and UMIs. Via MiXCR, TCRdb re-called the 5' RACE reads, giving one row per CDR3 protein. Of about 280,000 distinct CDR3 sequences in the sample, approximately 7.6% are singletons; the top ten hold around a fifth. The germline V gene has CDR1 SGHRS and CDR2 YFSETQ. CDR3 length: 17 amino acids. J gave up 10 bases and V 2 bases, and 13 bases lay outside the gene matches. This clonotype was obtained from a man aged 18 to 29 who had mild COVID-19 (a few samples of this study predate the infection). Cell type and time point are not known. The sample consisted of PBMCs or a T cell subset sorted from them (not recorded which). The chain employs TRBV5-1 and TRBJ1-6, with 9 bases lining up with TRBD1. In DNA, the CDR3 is TGCGCCAGCAGCTTATTTTCTCTCGGGACAGGGTTATCACCCCTCCACTTT. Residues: CASSLFSLGTGLSPLHF.